The 5 T cell receptor beta chains below come from one sample, sequenced in a study of T cell repertoires in aging, cancer and after chemotherapy. A mixed TRB-A/B primer pool amplified rearranged TRB by multiplex touch-down PCR. In TCRdb, the multiplex PCR reads were re-called with MiXCR into one record per CDR3 protein. Here the sample spans 2,400 or so distinct CDR3 sequences, 50% to 65% being singletons. The template was genomic DNA from peripheral blood, not RNA. Specimen: blood. These receptors were taken from a human donor with a blood cancer.

V and J are TRBV20-1 and TRBJ2-5; TRBD1 agrees at 10 bases. CDR1 and CDR2 (germline): DFQATT, SNEGSKA (reference sequence). Germline trimming cut 6 bases from V and 4 bases from J; bases unmatched to any gene: 2. The CDR3 is 12 residues long. The CDR3 nucleotides are TGCAGTGCCTGGACAGGGGGAGAGACCCAGTACTTC. This translates into CSAWTGGETQYF.

This chain joins TRBV6-6 and TRBJ1-1; tentative D call: TRBD1 (5 bases). V was cut by 4 bases and J by 2 bases, with 8 bases left in between. The CDR3 runs to 13 residues. Per germline, CDR1 MNHNY and CDR2 SVGAGI (reference sequence). CDR3 coding DNA: TGTGCCAGCAGTTTCCGGGACAACACTGAAGCTTTCTTT. This encodes CASSFRDNTEAFF.

Concerning this clonotype: The CDR3 carries no conserved terminal phenylalanine or tryptophan, so it likely arises from a read error. The CDR3 sequence is CSVEDRGGYTC. The CDR3 coding sequence is TGCAGCGTTGAAGATCGGGGGGGCTACACCTGC. The chain is built from TRBV29-1 and TRBJ1-2; D may be TRBD1 (5 bases). This CDR3 has 11 residues. CDR1 and CDR2 from the germline V gene are SQVTM and ANQGSEA. Trimming cost V 0 bases and J 8 bases, with 7 bases left between them.

This clonotype was seen more than once but under ten times. The chain links TRBV6-1 to TRBJ1-3; D ambiguous. The CDR3 is 11 amino acids. Germline V CDR1 and CDR2: MNHNS, SASEGT. Deletions cut 1 base from V and 8 bases from J, with 3 bases between. The CDR3 protein is CASSEGDTIYF. CDR3 nucleotide sequence: TGTGCCAGCAGTGAAGGGGACACCATATATTTT.

As to this clonotype: This clone may be a read error of a much larger clone one base away. V is TRBV7-2 and J is TRBJ2-2; D is possibly TRBD2 (5 bases). CDR1 and CDR2 (germline): SGHTA, FQGNSA. This CDR3 has 14 residues. In DNA, the CDR3 is TGTGTCAGCAGCTTAGCGTTGAACCAAGGGGAGCTGTTTTTT. It specifies CVSSLALNQGELFF.